One and the same sample provided the 2 T cell receptor beta chains below, sequenced in a study of T cell responses to AZD1222 COVID-19 vaccine. Sequencing used immunoSEQ multiplex PCR; TCRdb keeps in-frame clones, though not all of them. The sample holds about 85,000 clones, about 92% seen once. Specimen: peripheral blood, collected on day 0 of AZD1222 vaccination. These receptors originate from an adult in good health.

This clone is a singleton in its sample. This chain joins TRBV5-4 and TRBJ1-6; unclear D gene. This CDR3 comprises 19 residues. CDR1 is SGHNT and CDR2 is YYREEE in the germline V gene (reference sequence). The ends were cut back, 0 bases at V and 0 bases at J, with 16 bases in the middle. The CDR3 sequence: CASSLVQVPGGSYNSPLHF. The CDR3 region has the DNA TGTGCCAGCAGCTTGGTCCAGGTGCCGGGCGGCTCCTATAATTCACCCCTCCACTTT.

This chain joins TRBV25-1 and TRBJ1-3; D is undetermined. Germline V gene sequence: CDR1 MGHDK, CDR2 SYGVNS. CDR3 length equals 16 residues. Deletions cut 1 base from V and 2 bases from J, with 12 bases between. The CDR3 DNA reads as TGTGCCAGCAGTGAATTTAGTGGCAGCGCTGGAAACACCATATATTTT. It translates to CASSEFSGSAGNTIYF. Combining the CDR3 with reference TRBV25-1 and TRBJ1-3 gives the whole variable domain EADIYQTPRYLVIGTGKKITLECSQTMGHDKMYWYQQDPGMELHLIHYSYGVNSTEKGDLSSESTVSRIRTEHFPLTLESARPSHTSQYLCASSEFSGSAGNTIYFGEGSWLTVV.